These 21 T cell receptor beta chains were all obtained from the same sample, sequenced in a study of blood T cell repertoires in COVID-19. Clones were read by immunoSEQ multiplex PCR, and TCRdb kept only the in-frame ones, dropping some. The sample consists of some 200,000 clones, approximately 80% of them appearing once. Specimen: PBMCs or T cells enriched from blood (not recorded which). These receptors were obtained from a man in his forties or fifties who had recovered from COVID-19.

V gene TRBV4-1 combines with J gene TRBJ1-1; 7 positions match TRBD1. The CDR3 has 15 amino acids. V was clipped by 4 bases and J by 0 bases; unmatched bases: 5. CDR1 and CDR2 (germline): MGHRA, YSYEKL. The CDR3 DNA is TGCGCCAGCAGCCCCAGGGGACAGATGAACACTGAAGCTTTCTTT. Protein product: CASSPRGQMNTEAFF.

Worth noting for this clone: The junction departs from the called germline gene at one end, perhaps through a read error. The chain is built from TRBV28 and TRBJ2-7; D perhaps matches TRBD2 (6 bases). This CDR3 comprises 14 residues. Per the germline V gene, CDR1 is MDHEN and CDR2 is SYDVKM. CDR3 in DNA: TGTGCCAGCAGTCCCTGGGGGGATTCCTCCGAGCAGTACTTC. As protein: CASSPWGDSSEQYF.

CDR3 in amino acids: CASSRGKVVNNEQFF. In DNA form, the CDR3 reads TGTGCCAGCAGCCGCGGGAAAGTGGTAAACAATGAGCAGTTCTTC. This rearrangement joins TRBV7-9 to TRBJ2-1; tentatively, D is TRBD2 (6 bases). CDR1 SEHNR and CDR2 FQNEAQ come from the germline V gene (reference sequence). The CDR3 length is 15 residues. Trimming stripped 5 bases from V and 5 bases from J, with 16 bases between.

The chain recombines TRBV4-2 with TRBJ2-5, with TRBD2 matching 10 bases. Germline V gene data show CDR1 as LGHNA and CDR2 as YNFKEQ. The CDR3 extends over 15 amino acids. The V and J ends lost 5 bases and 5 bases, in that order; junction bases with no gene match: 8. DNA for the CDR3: TGTGCCAGCAGCTCCGGGACTAGCGATAGGGAGACCCAGTACTTC. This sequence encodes CASSSGTSDRETQYF.

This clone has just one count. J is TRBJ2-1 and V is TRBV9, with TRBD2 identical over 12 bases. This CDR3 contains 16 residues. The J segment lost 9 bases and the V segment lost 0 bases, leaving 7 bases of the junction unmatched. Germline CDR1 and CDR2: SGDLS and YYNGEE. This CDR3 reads CASSVGETSGRVEQFF. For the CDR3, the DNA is TGTGCCAGCAGCGTAGGGGAGACTAGCGGGAGAGTTGAGCAGTTCTTC. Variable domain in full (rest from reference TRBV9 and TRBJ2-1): DSGVTQTPKHLITATGQRVTLRCSPRSGDLSVYWYQQSLDQGLQFLIQYYNGEERAKGNILERFSAQQFPDLHSELNLSSLELGDSALYFCASSVGETSGRVEQFFGPGTRLTVL.

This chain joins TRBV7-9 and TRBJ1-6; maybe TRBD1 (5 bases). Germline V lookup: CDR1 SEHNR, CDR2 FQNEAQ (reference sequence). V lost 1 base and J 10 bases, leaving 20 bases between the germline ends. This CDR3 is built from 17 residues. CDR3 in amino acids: CASSLGQFEVHGSPLHF. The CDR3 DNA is TGTGCCAGCAGCTTAGGACAGTTTGAGGTCCATGGGTCACCCCTCCACTTT.

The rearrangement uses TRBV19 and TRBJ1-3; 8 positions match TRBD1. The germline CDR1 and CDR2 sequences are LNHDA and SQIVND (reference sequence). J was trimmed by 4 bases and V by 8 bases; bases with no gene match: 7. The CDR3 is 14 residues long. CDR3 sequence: CASRTGSAGNTIYF. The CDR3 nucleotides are TGTGCCAGTCGGACAGGGTCTGCCGGAAACACCATATATTTT.

This CDR3 is CASGRQGGETQYF. The DNA for the CDR3 is TGTGCCAGCGGCCGACAGGGTGGGGAGACCCAGTACTTC. The chain employs TRBV12-3 or TRBV12-4 and TRBJ2-5; 7 nucleotides agree with TRBD1. V trimming: 8 bases; J trimming: 5 bases; junction bases outside the gene matches: 8. This CDR3 contains 13 residues.

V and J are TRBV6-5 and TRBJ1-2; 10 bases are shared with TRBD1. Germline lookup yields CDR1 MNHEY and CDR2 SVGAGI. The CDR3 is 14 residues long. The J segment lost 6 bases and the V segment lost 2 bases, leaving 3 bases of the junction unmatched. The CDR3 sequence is CASSYRTGGNGYTF. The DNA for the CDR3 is TGTGCCAGCAGTTACAGGACAGGGGGGAATGGCTACACCTTC.

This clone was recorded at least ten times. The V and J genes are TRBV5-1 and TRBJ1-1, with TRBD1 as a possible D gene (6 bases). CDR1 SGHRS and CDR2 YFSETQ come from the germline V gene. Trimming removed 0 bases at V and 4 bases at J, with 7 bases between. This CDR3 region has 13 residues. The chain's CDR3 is CASSLGGLTEAFF. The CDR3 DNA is TGCGCCAGCAGCTTGGGGGGGCTCACTGAAGCTTTCTTT.

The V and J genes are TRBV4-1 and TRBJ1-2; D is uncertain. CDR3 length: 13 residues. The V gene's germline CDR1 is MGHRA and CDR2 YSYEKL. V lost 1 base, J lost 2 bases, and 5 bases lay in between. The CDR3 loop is CASSQAQNYGYTF. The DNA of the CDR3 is TGCGCCAGCAGCCAAGCCCAGAACTATGGCTACACCTTC.

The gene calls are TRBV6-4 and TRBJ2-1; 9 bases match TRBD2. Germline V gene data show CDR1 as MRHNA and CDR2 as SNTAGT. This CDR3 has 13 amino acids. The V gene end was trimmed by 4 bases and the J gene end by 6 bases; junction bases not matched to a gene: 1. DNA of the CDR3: TGTGCCAGCAGTGTGGGACTAGCCAATGAGCAGTTCTTC. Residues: CASSVGLANEQFF.

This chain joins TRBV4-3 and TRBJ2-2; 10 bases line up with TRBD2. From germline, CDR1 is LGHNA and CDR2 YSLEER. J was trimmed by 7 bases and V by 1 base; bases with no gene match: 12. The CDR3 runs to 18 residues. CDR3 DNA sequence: TGCGCCAGCAGCCAAGCCCTAAGCGGGAGGGCGCTGGGCGGGGAGCTGTTTTTT. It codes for CASSQALSGRALGGELFF.

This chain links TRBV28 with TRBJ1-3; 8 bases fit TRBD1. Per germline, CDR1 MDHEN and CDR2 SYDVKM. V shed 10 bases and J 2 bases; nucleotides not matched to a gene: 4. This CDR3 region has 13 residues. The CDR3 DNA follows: TGTGCCACCGCGACAGGGGCTGGAAACACCATATATTTT. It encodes CATATGAGNTIYF.

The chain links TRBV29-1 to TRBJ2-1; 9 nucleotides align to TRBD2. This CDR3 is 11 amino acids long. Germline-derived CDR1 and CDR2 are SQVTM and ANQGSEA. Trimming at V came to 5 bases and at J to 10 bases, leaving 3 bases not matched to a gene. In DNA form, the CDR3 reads TGCAGCGTTCGGCGGGAGGGCGAGCAGTTCTTC. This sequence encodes CSVRREGEQFF.

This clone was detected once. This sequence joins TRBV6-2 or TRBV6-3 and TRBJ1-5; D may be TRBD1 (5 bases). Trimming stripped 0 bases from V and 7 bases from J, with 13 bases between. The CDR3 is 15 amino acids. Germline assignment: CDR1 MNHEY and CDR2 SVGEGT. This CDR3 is CASSYSGTGAQPQHF. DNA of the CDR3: TGTGCCAGCAGTTACTCGGGAACAGGCGCCCAGCCCCAGCATTTT.

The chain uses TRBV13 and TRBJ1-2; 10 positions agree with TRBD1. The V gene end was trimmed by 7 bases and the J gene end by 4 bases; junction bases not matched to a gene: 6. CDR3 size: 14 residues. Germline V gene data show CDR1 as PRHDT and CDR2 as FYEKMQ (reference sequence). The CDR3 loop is CASTRTGGIYGYTF. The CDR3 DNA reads TGTGCCAGCACTCGGACAGGGGGGATCTATGGCTACACCTTC.

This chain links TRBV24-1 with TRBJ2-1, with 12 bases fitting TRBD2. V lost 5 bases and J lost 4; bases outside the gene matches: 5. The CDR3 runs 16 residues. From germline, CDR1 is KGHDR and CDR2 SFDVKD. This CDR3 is CATSALGTSGYNEQFF. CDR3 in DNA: TGTGCCACCAGTGCGCTCGGGACTAGCGGGTACAATGAGCAGTTCTTC.

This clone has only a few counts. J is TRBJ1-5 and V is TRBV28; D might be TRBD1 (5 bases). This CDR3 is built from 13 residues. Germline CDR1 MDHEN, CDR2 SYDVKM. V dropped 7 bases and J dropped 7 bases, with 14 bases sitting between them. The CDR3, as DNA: TGTGCCAGCACCCCCAGGGATAGCCAGCCCCAGCATTTT. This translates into CASTPRDSQPQHF. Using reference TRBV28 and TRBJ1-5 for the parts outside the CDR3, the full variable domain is DVKVTQSSRYLVKRTGEKVFLECVQDMDHENMFWYRQDPGLGLRLIYFSYDVKMKEKGDIPEGYSVSREKKERFSLILESASTNQTSMYLCASTPRDSQPQHFGDGTRLSIL.

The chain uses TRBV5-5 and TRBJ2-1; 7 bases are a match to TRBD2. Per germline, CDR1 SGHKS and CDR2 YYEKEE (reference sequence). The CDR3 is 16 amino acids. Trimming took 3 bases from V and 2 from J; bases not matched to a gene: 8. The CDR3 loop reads CASSSRTGTTYNEQFF. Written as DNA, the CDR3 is TGTGCCAGCAGCTCTCGGACCGGGACTACCTACAATGAGCAGTTCTTC.

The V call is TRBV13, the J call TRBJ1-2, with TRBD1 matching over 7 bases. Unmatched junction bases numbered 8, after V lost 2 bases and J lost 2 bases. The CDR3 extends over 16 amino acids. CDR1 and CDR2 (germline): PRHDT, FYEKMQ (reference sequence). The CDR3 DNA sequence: TGTGCCAGCAGCTTACAGGGGGGAGCACCAAACTATGGCTACACCTTC. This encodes CASSLQGGAPNYGYTF.